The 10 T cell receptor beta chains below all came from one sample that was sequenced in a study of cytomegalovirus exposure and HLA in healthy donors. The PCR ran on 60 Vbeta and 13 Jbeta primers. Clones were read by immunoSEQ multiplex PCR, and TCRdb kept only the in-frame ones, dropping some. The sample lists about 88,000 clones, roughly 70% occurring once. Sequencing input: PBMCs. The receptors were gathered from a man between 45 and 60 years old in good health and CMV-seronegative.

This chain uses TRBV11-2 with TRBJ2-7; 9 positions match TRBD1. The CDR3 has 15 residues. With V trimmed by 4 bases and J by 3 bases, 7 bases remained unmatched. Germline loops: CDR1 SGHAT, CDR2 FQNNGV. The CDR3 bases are TGTGCCAGCAGCTCGACAGGGGGGAGAGGCTACGAGCAGTACTTC. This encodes CASSSTGGRGYEQYF.

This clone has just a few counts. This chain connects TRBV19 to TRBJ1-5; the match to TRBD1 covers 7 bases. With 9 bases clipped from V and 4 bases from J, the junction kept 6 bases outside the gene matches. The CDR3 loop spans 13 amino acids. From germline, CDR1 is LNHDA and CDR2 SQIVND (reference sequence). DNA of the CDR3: TGTGCCAGCACCGGGACAGTGAATCAGCCCCAGCATTTT. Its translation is CASTGTVNQPQHF.

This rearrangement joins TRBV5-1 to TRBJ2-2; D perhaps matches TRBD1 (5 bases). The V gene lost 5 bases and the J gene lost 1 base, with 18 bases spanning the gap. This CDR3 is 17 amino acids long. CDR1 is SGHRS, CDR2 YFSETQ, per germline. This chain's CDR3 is CASSMLPPTGNTGELFF. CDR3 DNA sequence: TGCGCCAGCAGTATGCTCCCCCCTACAGGGAACACCGGGGAGCTGTTTTTT. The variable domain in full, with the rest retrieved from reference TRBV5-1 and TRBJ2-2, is KAGVTQTPRYLIKTRGQQVTLSCSPISGHRSVSWYQQTPGQGLQFLFEYFSETQRNKGNFPGRFSGRQFSNSRSEMNVSTLELGDSALYLCASSMLPPTGNTGELFFGEGSRLTVL.

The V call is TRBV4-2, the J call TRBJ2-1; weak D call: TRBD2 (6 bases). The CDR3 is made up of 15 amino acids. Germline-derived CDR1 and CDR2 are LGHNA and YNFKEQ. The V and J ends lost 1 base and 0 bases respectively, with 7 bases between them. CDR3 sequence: CASSQAGGSYNEQFF. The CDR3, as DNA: TGTGCCAGCAGCCAAGCCGGGGGCTCCTACAATGAGCAGTTCTTC.

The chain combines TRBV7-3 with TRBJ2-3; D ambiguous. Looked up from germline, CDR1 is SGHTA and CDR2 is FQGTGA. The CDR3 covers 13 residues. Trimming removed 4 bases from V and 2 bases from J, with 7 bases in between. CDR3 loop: CASSSRPTDTQYF. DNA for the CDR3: TGTGCCAGCAGCTCCAGGCCCACAGATACGCAGTATTTT. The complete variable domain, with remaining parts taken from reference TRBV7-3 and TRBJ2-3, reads GAGVSQTPSNKVTEKGKYVELRCDPISGHTALYWYRQSLGQGPEFLIYFQGTGAADDSGLPNDRFFAVRPEGSVSTLKIQRTERGDSAVYLCASSSRPTDTQYFGPGTRLTVL.

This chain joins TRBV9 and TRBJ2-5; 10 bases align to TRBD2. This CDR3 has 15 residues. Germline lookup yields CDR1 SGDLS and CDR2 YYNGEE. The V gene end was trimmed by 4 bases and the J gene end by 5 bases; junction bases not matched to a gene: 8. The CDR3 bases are TGTGCCAGCAGCTCGAGCGGGGGGGCCGGTGAGACCCAGTACTTC. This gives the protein CASSSSGGAGETQYF. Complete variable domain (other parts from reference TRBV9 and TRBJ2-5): DSGVTQTPKHLITATGQRVTLRCSPRSGDLSVYWYQQSLDQGLQFLIQYYNGEERAKGNILERFSAQQFPDLHSELNLSSLELGDSALYFCASSSSGGAGETQYFGPGTRLLVL.

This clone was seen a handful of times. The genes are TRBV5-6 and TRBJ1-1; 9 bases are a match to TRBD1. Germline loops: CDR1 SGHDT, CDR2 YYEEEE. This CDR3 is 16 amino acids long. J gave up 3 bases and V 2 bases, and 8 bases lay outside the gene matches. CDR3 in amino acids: CASSLNRGHVYTEAFF. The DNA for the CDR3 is TGTGCCAGCAGCTTAAACAGGGGGCACGTTTACACTGAAGCTTTCTTT.

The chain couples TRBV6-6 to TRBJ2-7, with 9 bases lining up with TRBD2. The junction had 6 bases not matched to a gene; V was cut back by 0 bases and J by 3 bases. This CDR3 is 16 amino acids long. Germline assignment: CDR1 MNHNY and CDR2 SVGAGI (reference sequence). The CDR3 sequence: CASSYSRGGRVYEQYF. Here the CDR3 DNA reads TGTGCCAGCAGTTACTCGCGGGGGGGCCGTGTCTACGAGCAGTACTTC.

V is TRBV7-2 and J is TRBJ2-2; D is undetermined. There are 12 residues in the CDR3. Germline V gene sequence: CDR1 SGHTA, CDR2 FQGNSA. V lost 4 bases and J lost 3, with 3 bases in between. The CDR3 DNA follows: TGTGCCAGCAGCTCCTACACCGGGGAGCTGTTTTTT. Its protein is CASSSYTGELFF.

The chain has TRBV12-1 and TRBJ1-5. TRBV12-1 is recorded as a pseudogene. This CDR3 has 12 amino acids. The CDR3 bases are TGTGCCAGCGAATCGAGGAATCGGCCCCAGCATTTT. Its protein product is CASESRNRPQHF.